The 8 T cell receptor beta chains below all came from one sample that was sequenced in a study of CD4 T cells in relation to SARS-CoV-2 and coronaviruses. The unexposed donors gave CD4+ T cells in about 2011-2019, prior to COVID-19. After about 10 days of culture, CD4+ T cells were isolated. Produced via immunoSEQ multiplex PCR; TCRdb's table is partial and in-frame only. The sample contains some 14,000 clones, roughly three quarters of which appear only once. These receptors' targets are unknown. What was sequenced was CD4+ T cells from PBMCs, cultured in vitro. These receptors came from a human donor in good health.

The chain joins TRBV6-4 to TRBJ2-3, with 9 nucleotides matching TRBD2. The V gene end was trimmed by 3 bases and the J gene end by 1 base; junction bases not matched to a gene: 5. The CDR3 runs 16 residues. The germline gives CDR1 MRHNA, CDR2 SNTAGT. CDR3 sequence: CASSEGSGSGTDTQYF. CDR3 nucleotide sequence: TGTGCCAGCAGTGAGGGTAGCGGGAGCGGCACAGATACGCAGTATTTT.

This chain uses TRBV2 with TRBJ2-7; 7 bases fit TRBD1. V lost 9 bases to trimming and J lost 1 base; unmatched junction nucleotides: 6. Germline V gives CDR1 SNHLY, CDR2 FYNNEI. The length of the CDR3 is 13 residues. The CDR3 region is CASDGDSSYEQYF. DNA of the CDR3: TGTGCCAGTGATGGGGACAGTTCCTACGAGCAGTACTTC.

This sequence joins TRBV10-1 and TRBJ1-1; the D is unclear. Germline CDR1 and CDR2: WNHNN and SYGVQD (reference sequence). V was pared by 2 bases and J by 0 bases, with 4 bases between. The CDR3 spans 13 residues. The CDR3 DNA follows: TGCGCCAGCAGTGAGACAATGAACACTGAAGCTTTCTTT. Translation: CASSETMNTEAFF.

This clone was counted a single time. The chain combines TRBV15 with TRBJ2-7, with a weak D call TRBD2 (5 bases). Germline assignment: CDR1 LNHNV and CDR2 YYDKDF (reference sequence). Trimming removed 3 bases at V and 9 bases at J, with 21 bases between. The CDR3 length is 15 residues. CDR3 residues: CATSSSLARSRGQYF. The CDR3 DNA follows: TGTGCCACCAGCAGCTCGTTAGCGCGGAGCCGGGGGCAGTACTTC.

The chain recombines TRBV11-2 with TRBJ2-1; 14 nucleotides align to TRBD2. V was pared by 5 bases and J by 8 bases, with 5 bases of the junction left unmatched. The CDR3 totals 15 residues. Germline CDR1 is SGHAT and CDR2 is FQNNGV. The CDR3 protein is CASSERLAGGDEQFF. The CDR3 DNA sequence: TGTGCCAGCAGCGAAAGACTAGCGGGAGGGGATGAGCAGTTCTTC.

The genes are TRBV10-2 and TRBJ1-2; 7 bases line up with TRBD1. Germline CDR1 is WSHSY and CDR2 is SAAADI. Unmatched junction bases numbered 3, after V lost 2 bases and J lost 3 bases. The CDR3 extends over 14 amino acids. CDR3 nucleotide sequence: TGCGCCAGCAGTGAGACTGGGACAGACTATGGCTACACCTTC. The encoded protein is CASSETGTDYGYTF.

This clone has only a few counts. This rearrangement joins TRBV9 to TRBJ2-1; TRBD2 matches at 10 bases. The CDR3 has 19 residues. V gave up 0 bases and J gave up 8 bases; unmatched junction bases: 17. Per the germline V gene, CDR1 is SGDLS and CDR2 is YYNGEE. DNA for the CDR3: TGTGCCAGCAGCGTAGTAGGACTAGCGGAGGGGTATCTGGGTGATGAGCAGTTCTTC. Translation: CASSVVGLAEGYLGDEQFF.

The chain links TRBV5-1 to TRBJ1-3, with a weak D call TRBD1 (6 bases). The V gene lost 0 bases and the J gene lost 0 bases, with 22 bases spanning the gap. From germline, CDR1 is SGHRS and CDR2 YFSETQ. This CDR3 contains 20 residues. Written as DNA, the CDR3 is TGCGCCAGCAGCTTGGCCGGGGGCCTGATGGGAGGTAGCTCTGGAAACACCATATATTTT. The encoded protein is CASSLAGGLMGGSSGNTIYF.